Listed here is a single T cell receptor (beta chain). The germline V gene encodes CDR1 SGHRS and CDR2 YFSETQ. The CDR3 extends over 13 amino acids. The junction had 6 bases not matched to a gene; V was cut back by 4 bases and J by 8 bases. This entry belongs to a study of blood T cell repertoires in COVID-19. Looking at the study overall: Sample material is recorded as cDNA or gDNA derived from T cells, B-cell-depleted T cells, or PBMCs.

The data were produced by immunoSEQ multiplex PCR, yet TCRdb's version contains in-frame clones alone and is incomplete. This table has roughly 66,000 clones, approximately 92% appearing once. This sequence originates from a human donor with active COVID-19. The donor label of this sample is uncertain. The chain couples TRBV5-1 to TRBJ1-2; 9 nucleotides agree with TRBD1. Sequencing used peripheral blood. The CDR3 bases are TGCGCCAGCAGCCCACGGACAGGGGACGGCTACACCTTC. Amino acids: CASSPRTGDGYTF.